This is a list of T cell receptor beta chains from one sample in a study of blood T cell repertoires in COVID-19. Here immunoSEQ multiplex PCR was the method, and the copy in TCRdb shows in-frame clones only, minus some. The sample carries roughly 96,000 clones, around 81% recorded once. Specimen: peripheral blood. These receptor sequences come from a man aged 55 to 70 with acute or convalescent COVID-19. Each CDR3 is given with its conserved first and last residue. A D gene is named only where the DNA matches it firmly. The size field is filled for only some rows; it gives once, few, many or a size class.

-	TRBV6-5	TRBJ1-5	once	TGTGCCAGCAGTCGTGAGGGATTGGGCAATCAGCCCCAGCATTTT	CASSREGLGNQPQHF
TRBD2	TRBV7-9	TRBJ2-7	few	TGTGCCAGCAGCCCTGGGACTAATACCTACGAGCAGTACTTC	CASSPGTNTYEQYF
-	TRBV19	TRBJ1-3	-	TGTGCCAGTAGTCCCGACACCAGAAACACCATATATTTT	CASSPDTRNTIYF
TRBD2	TRBV18	TRBJ2-3	-	TGTGCCAGCTCCTTGCTAGCGGGACGGTCCACAGATACGCAGTATTTT	CASSLLAGRSTDTQYF
TRBD1	TRBV11-3	TRBJ1-1	-	TGTGCCAGCAGCGTATGGACAGGGTATAGCACTGAAGCTTTCTTT	CASSVWTGYSTEAFF
TRBD1	TRBV6-1	TRBJ1-4	-	TGTGCCAGCAGTGACAGGGGGCAGTTTAGTGAAAAACTGTTTTTT	CASSDRGQFSEKLFF
-	TRBV5-8	TRBJ1-1	-	TGTGCCAGCAGCTCGGTAGACAGGTCGGCTGAAGCTTTCTTT	CASSSVDRSAEAFF
TRBD2	TRBV7-2	TRBJ2-3	-	TGTGCCAGCAGCTTAGCCGTACTAGCGGGAGGGATGACAGATACGCAGTATTTT	CASSLAVLAGGMTDTQYF
TRBD1	TRBV18	TRBJ2-7	-	TGTGCCAGCTCACTACGGGTCGGACAGGGGGGGTACGAGCAGTACTTC	CASSLRVGQGGYEQYF
TRBD1	TRBV5-1	TRBJ2-2	-	TGCGCCAGCAGCTTGGGGGACAGGGCAAACACCGGGGAGCTGTTTTTT	CASSLGDRANTGELFF
TRBD2	TRBV3-1/TRBV3-2	TRBJ2-5	-	TGTGCCAGCAGCCGGAGCGGGGAGGAGACCCAGTACTTC	CASSRSGEETQYF
TRBD1	TRBV7-8	TRBJ2-1	-	TGTGCCAGCAGCTTGGGGACAGCCTACAATGAGCAGTTCTTC	CASSLGTAYNEQFF
-	TRBV30	TRBJ1-2	-	TGTGCCTGGAGTGGCGGTACGGATTTAGGCTACACCTTC	CAWSGGTDLGYTF
TRBD1	TRBV6-4	TRBJ2-1	-	TGTGCCAGCAGTCGACAGGGCGACAATGAGCAGTTCTTC	CASSRQGDNEQFF
-	TRBV9	TRBJ1-1	-	TGTGCCAGCAGCGTAGGAGGGCAACCAAACACTGAAGCTTTCTTT	CASSVGGQPNTEAFF
TRBD1	TRBV28	TRBJ1-2	-	TGTGCCAGCAGTTTCAGGGGGTATGGCTACACCTTC	CASSFRGYGYTF
-	TRBV5-4	TRBJ1-1	-	TGTGCCAGCAGCCATCCGAACACTGAAGCTTTCTTT	CASSHPNTEAFF
TRBD1	TRBV9	TRBJ1-4	-	TGTGCCAGCAGCGTAACCCCAGACAGGGAACAACTGTTTTTT	CASSVTPDREQLFF
-	TRBV27	TRBJ1-3	-	TGTGCCAGCAGTTGGGGCGGTATAGGAAACACCATATATTTT	CASSWGGIGNTIYF
TRBD1	TRBV12-3/TRBV12-4	TRBJ2-1	once	TGTGCCAGCAGCAGGGACAGGAATGAGCAGTTCTTC	CASSRDRNEQFF
TRBD2	TRBV4-1	TRBJ2-3	-	TGCGCCAGCAGCCAAGATTACACTAGCGGGGGGGCCGGAGATACGCAGTATTTT	CASSQDYTSGGAGDTQYF
TRBD1	TRBV7-2	TRBJ1-4	-	TGTGCCAGCAGCCCAGAGACAGGGAATGAAAAACTGTTTTTT	CASSPETGNEKLFF
-	TRBV19	TRBJ1-3	-	TGTGCCAGTACCGAAGGGGTAGGAGGAAACACCATATATTTT	CASTEGVGGNTIYF
-	TRBV29-1	TRBJ1-2	-	TGCAGCGCCGAGGGACGGGGGAACTATGGCTACACCTTC	CSAEGRGNYGYTF
TRBD1	TRBV2	TRBJ2-2	-	TGTGCCAGCAGCCCTCCCGGGACAGGGGGCACCGGGGAGCTGTTTTTT	CASSPPGTGGTGELFF
-	TRBV7-8	TRBJ1-3	-	TGTGCCAGCAGCTTTACTGGGGGGTGGCTCTCTGGAAACACCATATATTTT	CASSFTGGWLSGNTIYF
TRBD2	TRBV6-1	TRBJ2-1	-	TGTGCCAGCAGTGAGACTCTAGCGGGCGTGTATGAGCAGTTCTTC	CASSETLAGVYEQFF
TRBD2	TRBV5-1	TRBJ2-5	-	TGCGCCAGCAGTTACGGACTAGCGGGAGTGTTAGAGACCCAGTACTTC	CASSYGLAGVLETQYF
-	TRBV30	TRBJ1-2	once	TGTGCCTGGAGTCAGAGGGGGACTAACTATGGCTACACCTTC	CAWSQRGTNYGYTF
-	TRBV6-5	TRBJ1-6	-	TGTGCCAGCTCTCAAGCGCCGGGGGTTCGGTCACCCCTCCACTTT	CASSQAPGVRSPLHF
-	TRBV18	TRBJ1-1	-	TGTGCCAGCTCACCATACAACTACCCTAACACTGAAGCTTTCTTT	CASSPYNYPNTEAFF
TRBD2	TRBV6-5	TRBJ2-7	-	TGTGCCAGCAGTTACTCTTATCGTCTAGCGGATTACGAGCAGTACTTC	CASSYSYRLADYEQYF
TRBD1	TRBV6-2/TRBV6-3	TRBJ1-1	-	TGTGCCAGCAGCGATCCGGGACAGGGGAACACTGAAGCTTTCTTT	CASSDPGQGNTEAFF
TRBD1	TRBV19	TRBJ1-1	-	TGTGCCAGTAGTGGGCGGACAGGGGGCGAAGCTTTCTTT	CASSGRTGGEAFF
-	TRBV7-7	TRBJ2-1	-	TGTGCCAGCAGCTCCGGGGGTGGCAATGAGCAGTTCTTC	CASSSGGGNEQFF
-	TRBV12-3/TRBV12-4	TRBJ2-5	-	TGTGCCAGCAGTTTCGGAGAGACCCAGTACTTC	CASSFGETQYF
-	TRBV19	TRBJ1-2	-	TGTGCCAGTAGTATAGTGGCCCGGGATGTTCATGGCTACACCTTC	CASSIVARDVHGYTF
-	TRBV7-8	TRBJ1-5	-	TGTGCCAGCAGCTTGAGCCCGGTTGATCAGCCCCAGCATTTT	CASSLSPVDQPQHF
-	TRBV21-1	TRBJ1-5	-	TGTGCCAGCAGCAAGAGGGAAGGGAGTCAGCCCCAGCATTTT	CASSKREGSQPQHF
-	TRBV4-2	TRBJ1-2	-	TGTGCCAGCAGCCAAGTGGACAGCAGAAACTATGGCTACACCTTC	CASSQVDSRNYGYTF
TRBD1	TRBV18	TRBJ2-1	-	TGTGCCAGCTCATTACAGGGGAGAGGCGCCTACAATGAGCAGTTCTTC	CASSLQGRGAYNEQFF
TRBD2	TRBV7-2	TRBJ2-2	-	TGTGCCAGCAGCTTGGAAGCGGGGGGAACCGGGGAGCTGTTTTTT	CASSLEAGGTGELFF
-	TRBV11-3	TRBJ1-4	-	TGTGCCAGCAGCCCTCACCCCCTACAGACTAATGAAAAACTGTTTTTT	CASSPHPLQTNEKLFF
TRBD1	TRBV7-2	TRBJ1-1	-	TGTGCCAGCAGACTGACAGGGGGGAATGAAGCTTTCTTT	CASRLTGGNEAFF
-	TRBV29-1	TRBJ1-1	-	TGCAGCGTTTCGGGACACCGGACTGAAGCTTTCTTT	CSVSGHRTEAFF
-	TRBV12-3/TRBV12-4	TRBJ1-1	once	TGTGCCAGCAGTTTACAGGGAGGCACTGAAGCTTTCTTT	CASSLQGGTEAFF
TRBD1	TRBV6-5	TRBJ1-1	-	TGTGCCAGCAGTTACTCTCGGACAGGAGACACTGAAGCTTTCTTT	CASSYSRTGDTEAFF
-	TRBV27	TRBJ1-1	-	TGTGCCAGCAGTTTATCTACCGGGAGTTCCCTCATGAACACTGAAGCTTTCTTT	CASSLSTGSSLMNTEAFF
-	TRBV3-1/TRBV3-2	TRBJ1-1	-	TGTGCCAGCAGCTTAGTGAACACTGAAGCTTTCTTT	CASSLVNTEAFF
TRBD1	TRBV30	TRBJ1-5	-	TGTGCCTGGGCCCGGGGGGGACAGGGGGGTCAGCCCCAGCATTTT	CAWARGGQGGQPQHF
TRBD1	TRBV18	TRBJ1-5	-	TGTGCCAGCTCACGTCAGACAGGGTCGAATCAGCCCCAGCATTTT	CASSRQTGSNQPQHF
-	TRBV5-6	TRBJ2-2	-	TGTGCCAGCAGCTTGACAGGGCCCGGGGAGCTGTTTTTT	CASSLTGPGELFF
-	TRBV20-1	TRBJ1-2	-	TGCAGTGCGTATACTAACTATGGCTACACCTTC	CSAYTNYGYTF